One and the same sample provided the 24 T cell receptor beta chains below, sequenced in a study of T cell repertoires in cytomegalovirus infection. MiXCR, run by TCRdb on the reads, gives a single entry per CDR3 protein. Of 200,000 to 300,000 distinct CDR3 sequences in the sample, approximately 10% were seen once. The specimen sequenced was PBMCs. The receptors stem from a human donor in good health (CMV status not recorded). Some clones in this sample may be carry-over from other donors' samples.

This clonotype showed up many times. The chain carries TRBV7-2 and TRBJ2-5, with 7 bases aligning to TRBD1. Per germline, CDR1 SGHTA and CDR2 FQGNSA. Trimming removed 5 bases from V and 7 bases from J; junction bases left unmatched: 10. The CDR3 runs 14 residues. The CDR3 reads CASSERQGQSTQYF. The CDR3, as DNA: TGTGCCAGCAGCGAGAGACAGGGTCAGTCGACCCAGTACTTC.

In its sample, this clonotype was seen a few times. The rearrangement joins TRBV11-2 to TRBJ2-7; maybe TRBD2 (5 bases). The CDR3 extends over 13 amino acids. V was trimmed by 0 bases and J by 6 bases, leaving 9 bases between them. Germline CDR1 and CDR2: SGHAT and FQNNGV. CDR3 amino acids: CASSLDGLGEQYF. CDR3 sequence (DNA): TGTGCCAGCAGCTTAGACGGACTGGGCGAGCAGTACTTC. The entire variable domain, with the rest obtained from reference TRBV11-2 and TRBJ2-7, is as follows: EAGVAQSPRYKIIEKRQSVAFWCNPISGHATLYWYQQILGQGPKLLIQFQNNGVVDDSQLPKDRFSAERLKGVDSTLKIQPAKLEDSAVYLCASSLDGLGEQYFGPGTRLTVT.

This clonotype was seen ten or more times. This chain links TRBV29-1 with TRBJ2-3; weak D call: TRBD2 (7 bases). CDR1 is SQVTM and CDR2 is ANQGSEA in the germline V gene. V dropped 4 bases and J dropped 0 bases, with 14 bases sitting between them. This CDR3 contains 15 residues. The CDR3 DNA sequence: TGCAGCGTTGTTCGGGGGGCCCCTAGCACAGATACGCAGTATTTT. Its translation: CSVVRGAPSTDTQYF.

This clonotype was observed many times. This chain joins TRBV7-9 and TRBJ2-5; maybe TRBD1 (5 bases). This CDR3 is built from 15 residues. The germline V gene has CDR1 SEHNR and CDR2 FQNEAQ (reference sequence). Trimming took 1 base from V and 1 from J, leaving 10 bases between them. As DNA, the CDR3 is TGTGCCAGCAGCTTAGGGGCAGGGATCCAAGAGACCCAGTACTTC. Its translation: CASSLGAGIQETQYF.

The rearrangement uses TRBV12-3 or TRBV12-4 and TRBJ2-1; 12 bases fit TRBD2. The ends lost 4 bases at V and 8 bases at J; junction bases unmatched: 15. This CDR3 comprises 18 residues. In DNA, the CDR3 is TGTGCCAGCAGTTCATCCCCGGGACTAGCGGGCAGGAGCTATGAGCAGTTCTTC. Translation gives CASSSSPGLAGRSYEQFF.

At least ten counts were recorded for this clonotype. CDR3 in amino acids: CASSLARAGTQPQHF. In DNA, the CDR3 is TGTGCCAGCAGCTTAGCGCGGGCAGGGACTCAGCCCCAGCATTTT. This chain uses TRBV7-2 with TRBJ1-5, with a possible D match to TRBD1 (5 bases). The CDR3 runs 15 residues. Germline V gene data show CDR1 as SGHTA and CDR2 as FQGNSA. Trimming cost V 0 bases and J 6 bases, with 12 bases left between them.

This sequence joins TRBV5-1 and TRBJ2-3; possibly TRBD2 for D (6 bases). V lost 2 bases and J 9 bases, leaving 10 bases between the germline ends. This CDR3 has 12 amino acids. Germline V gene sequence: CDR1 SGHRS, CDR2 YFSETQ. This CDR3 reads CASSFRDSTQYF. In nucleotides, the CDR3 is TGCGCCAGCAGCTTCCGGGACTCCACGCAGTATTTT.

There are many counts of this clonotype. This chain joins TRBV7-6 and TRBJ2-2; D perhaps matches TRBD2 (5 bases). CDR1 and CDR2 (germline): SGHVS, FNYEAQ. The CDR3 extends over 16 amino acids. Trimming stripped 5 bases from V and 4 bases from J, with 17 bases between. The CDR3 loop is CASSLDYPWGTGELFF. The CDR3 DNA sequence: TGTGCCAGCAGCCTAGACTACCCATGGGGCACCGGGGAGCTGTTTTTT. The full variable domain, completed using reference TRBV7-6 and TRBJ2-2, is GAGVSQSPRYKVTKRGQDVALRCDPISGHVSLYWYRQALGQGPEFLTYFNYEAQQDKSGLPNDRFSAERPEGSISTLTIQRTEQRDSAMYRCASSLDYPWGTGELFFGEGSRLTVL.

The sample holds many counts of this clonotype. The chain links TRBV19 to TRBJ1-2, with D perhaps matching TRBD1 (6 bases). The CDR3 loop spans 16 amino acids. V gave up 5 bases and J gave up 3 bases, with 19 bases separating them. From germline, CDR1 is LNHDA and CDR2 SQIVND (reference sequence). Written as DNA, the CDR3 is TGTGCCAGTAGTGTGCAGCGGACAGATCGATACTATGGCTACACCTTC. It specifies CASSVQRTDRYYGYTF.

This clonotype was seen at least ten times. CDR3 amino acids: CAWSVQMGTEAFF. The CDR3 region has the DNA TGTGCCTGGAGTGTTCAGATGGGCACTGAAGCTTTCTTT. The V call is TRBV30, the J call TRBJ1-1; no definite D call. CDR3 size: 13 residues. Trimming removed 0 bases from V and 4 bases from J, with 9 bases in between. Germline lookup yields CDR1 GTSNPN and CDR2 SVGIG (reference sequence).

This clonotype was seen many times. The V gene is TRBV28, the J gene TRBJ2-3; either TRBD1 or TRBD2 may fit D (6 bases each). This CDR3 contains 17 residues. The V end lost 10 bases, the J end lost 0 bases, and 23 bases lay between the germline ends. Germline CDR1 is MDHEN and CDR2 is SYDVKM. The CDR3 region has the DNA TGTGCCACCTCTACCGTGTGGGGGCGGGGTAGCACAGATACGCAGTATTTT. Translated: CATSTVWGRGSTDTQYF. Full variable domain (missing parts from reference TRBV28 and TRBJ2-3): DVKVTQSSRYLVKRTGEKVFLECVQDMDHENMFWYRQDPGLGLRLIYFSYDVKMKEKGDIPEGYSVSREKKERFSLILESASTNQTSMYLCATSTVWGRGSTDTQYFGPGTRLTVL.

This clonotype came up many times. The V call is TRBV6-5, the J call TRBJ1-1, with D tentatively TRBD1 (6 bases). The CDR3 extends over 11 amino acids. V lost 5 bases, J lost 8 bases, and 9 bases lay in between. CDR1 is MNHEY and CDR2 is SVGAGI in the germline V gene. CDR3 residues: CASSRGQEAFF. The DNA of the CDR3 is TGTGCCAGCAGTCGCGGACAGGAAGCTTTCTTT.

In its sample, this clonotype was seen many times. This chain links TRBV3-1 with TRBJ1-2; 8 bases match TRBD1. CDR3 length: 14 residues. V was clipped by 3 bases and J by 2 bases; unmatched bases: 2. CDR1 LGHDT and CDR2 YNNKEL come from the germline V gene (reference sequence). CDR3 amino acids: CASSHRQGNYGYTF. The CDR3 DNA follows: TGTGCCAGCAGCCATAGACAGGGGAACTATGGCTACACCTTC.

About this clonotype itself: A much larger clone lies a single base off, so this may be a read error. The rearrangement joins TRBV28 to TRBJ1-4; TRBD1 matches 7 bases. CDR1 is MDHEN and CDR2 is SYDVKM in the germline V gene. This CDR3 spans 15 amino acids. The CDR3 is CTSSPRTGAIEKLFF. The CDR3 coding sequence is TGTACCAGCAGTCCCAGGACAGGAGCCATTGAAAAACTGTTTTTT.

At least ten counts were recorded for this clonotype. The J gene is TRBJ1-5, the V gene TRBV12-5; D remains unclear. This CDR3 has 15 amino acids. V shed 7 bases and J shed 0 bases, with 13 bases lying between them. The germline V gene encodes CDR1 LGHNT and CDR2 FRNRAP. The CDR3 region is CASATGVYSNQPQHF. The CDR3 DNA sequence: TGTGCTAGTGCCACTGGTGTTTATAGCAATCAGCCCCAGCATTTT.

This chain links TRBV6-6 with TRBJ2-6, with 9 nucleotides matching TRBD1. After removal of 7 bases from V and 0 bases from J, the junction contained 10 bases not matched to a gene. CDR3 length: 18 residues. Germline V gene data show CDR1 as MNHNY and CDR2 as SVGAGI (reference sequence). The CDR3: CASTTSGTGSSGANVLTF. The CDR3 region has the DNA TGTGCCAGCACTACGAGCGGGACAGGGAGCTCTGGGGCCAACGTCCTGACTTTC.

V and J are TRBV5-3 and TRBJ2-3, with TRBD2 matching 10 bases. TRBV5-3 is given ORF status, its function remaining uncertain. V gave up 8 bases and J gave up 0 bases; unmatched junction bases: 9. This CDR3 is 16 amino acids long. The CDR3 bases are TGTGCCAGCAGCGTCCCAGCGGGAGGGAGCACAGATACGCAGTATTTT. It encodes CASSVPAGGSTDTQYF.

This clonotype occurred a few times. The chain couples TRBV11-2 to TRBJ2-2; no clear D. Trimming removed 0 bases at V and 0 bases at J, with 5 bases between. Germline lookup yields CDR1 SGHAT and CDR2 FQNNGV. CDR3 length: 15 amino acids. Here the CDR3 reads CASSLEVANTGELFF. The CDR3 bases are TGTGCCAGCAGCTTAGAGGTCGCGAACACCGGGGAGCTGTTTTTT. The entire variable domain, with the rest obtained from reference TRBV11-2 and TRBJ2-2, is as follows: EAGVAQSPRYKIIEKRQSVAFWCNPISGHATLYWYQQILGQGPKLLIQFQNNGVVDDSQLPKDRFSAERLKGVDSTLKIQPAKLEDSAVYLCASSLEVANTGELFFGEGSRLTVL.

The chain uses TRBV5-5 and TRBJ2-5; D perhaps matches TRBD1 (6 bases). V was trimmed by 0 bases and J by 1 base, leaving 13 bases between them. The CDR3 totals 16 residues. Germline V lookup: CDR1 SGHKS, CDR2 YYEKEE (reference sequence). CDR3 amino acids: CASSLAVQGGQETQYF. The CDR3 region has the DNA TGTGCCAGCAGCTTGGCCGTACAGGGTGGCCAAGAGACCCAGTACTTC.

This clonotype was detected many times. This chain links TRBV28 with TRBJ2-1, with TRBD1 matching 10 bases. Losses at the gene ends were 7 bases for V and 6 bases for J; bases not matched to a gene: 9. In germline, CDR1 is MDHEN, CDR2 SYDVKM. The CDR3 loop spans 15 amino acids. CDR3 sequence: CASNADRGRINEQFF. The DNA for the CDR3 is TGTGCCAGCAACGCTGACAGGGGGCGAATCAATGAGCAGTTCTTC.

This clonotype was found a few times. The chain recombines TRBV7-2 with TRBJ1-2; D gene uncertain. The CDR3 is 14 amino acids. Between the trimmed V and J ends, which lost 1 base and 4 bases, there was a span of 10 bases. CDR1 and CDR2 from the germline V gene are SGHTA and FQGNSA. The CDR3 coding sequence is TGTGCCAGCAGCTTAGGGCAGGCAGGCTATGGCTACACCTTC. Translating gives CASSLGQAGYGYTF.

This clonotype was counted at least ten times. The chain recombines TRBV7-6 with TRBJ2-3, with 11 bases fitting TRBD2. This CDR3 is 18 amino acids long. The V and J ends lost 5 bases and 4 bases, in that order; junction bases with no gene match: 14. Germline-derived CDR1 and CDR2 are SGHVS and FNYEAQ. CDR3 protein: CASSPVVRIAGGADTQYF. CDR3 bases: TGTGCCAGCAGCCCTGTAGTACGAATAGCGGGAGGGGCAGATACGCAGTATTTT.

In this sample, this clonotype turned up a few times. V usage is TRBV20-1 and J usage is TRBJ2-7, with 12 positions matching TRBD2. The CDR3 spans 15 residues. Germline lookup yields CDR1 DFQATT and CDR2 SNEGSKA (reference sequence). The trim removed 6 bases at V and 1 base at J, leaving 7 bases unmatched. The CDR3 DNA sequence: TGCAGTGCAAATCCTGGACTAGCGGGGTCCTACGAGCAGTACTTC. Its protein is CSANPGLAGSYEQYF.

The chain joins TRBV7-2 to TRBJ1-2; D may be TRBD1 (5 bases). The CDR3 totals 14 residues. Germline V gene data show CDR1 as SGHTA and CDR2 as FQGNSA. V was shortened by 5 bases and J by 8 bases, with 18 bases between the two germline ends. The CDR3 sequence is CASSQTIGGGGYTF. CDR3 bases: TGTGCCAGCAGCCAAACTATTGGGGGGGGGGGCTACACCTTC.